A single sample is the source of the 10 T cell receptor beta chains below, sequenced in a study of blood T cell repertoires in COVID-19. The data were produced by immunoSEQ multiplex PCR, yet TCRdb's version contains in-frame clones alone and is incomplete. The sample lists 320,000 or so clones, over 75% occurring once. The sequenced material came from PBMCs or T cells enriched from blood (not recorded which). These receptors came from a man in his thirties or forties who had recovered from COVID-19.

The chain is built from TRBV2 and TRBJ1-1, with 8 bases aligning to TRBD1. Germline CDR1 reads SNHLY; CDR2 reads FYNNEI. There are 14 residues in the CDR3. The junction had 4 bases not matched to a gene; V was cut back by 6 bases and J by 1 base. Here the CDR3 DNA reads TGTGCCAGCAGGGACAGGGTTGGGAACACTGAAGCTTTCTTT. It specifies CASRDRVGNTEAFF.

The V and J genes are TRBV27 and TRBJ2-1, with 7 bases matching TRBD1. The germline CDR1 and CDR2 sequences are MNHEY and SMNVEV (reference sequence). CDR3 length equals 15 residues. V was clipped by 5 bases and J by 2 bases; unmatched bases: 6. The CDR3 DNA follows: TGTGCCAGCAGTACCGGAGACAGGGCCTACAATGAGCAGTTCTTC. Its translation is CASSTGDRAYNEQFF.

The chain links TRBV7-9 to TRBJ2-3; no definite D call. Trimming shortened V by 3 bases and J by 0 bases, and 13 bases separated the two germline ends. CDR1 is SEHNR, CDR2 FQNEAQ, per germline (reference sequence). The CDR3 loop spans 16 amino acids. CDR3: CASSFVAATSTDTQYF. The DNA of the CDR3 is TGTGCCAGCAGCTTCGTGGCGGCAACTAGCACAGATACGCAGTATTTT.

In nucleotides, the CDR3 is TGTGCCAGCAGCTTAGGGAAGACTAGGGCCAACGAGCAGTACTTC. It encodes CASSLGKTRANEQYF. The chain couples TRBV11-2 to TRBJ2-7; D is possibly TRBD2 (6 bases). Germline values: CDR1 SGHAT, CDR2 FQNNGV. V was clipped by 1 base and J by 5 bases, with 15 bases between them. The CDR3 loop spans 15 amino acids.

J is TRBJ1-2 and V is TRBV28; 7 positions agree with TRBD1. Trimming at V came to 5 bases and at J to 7 bases, leaving 13 bases not matched to a gene. Looked up from germline, CDR1 is MDHEN and CDR2 is SYDVKM. This CDR3 comprises 15 residues. CDR3 in DNA: TGTGCCAGCAGTCCCACCAGTAACAGGGGCCTTGGCTACACCTTC. Translated, it gives CASSPTSNRGLGYTF.

The chain is built from TRBV27 and TRBJ1-2; the D is unclear. CDR1 is MNHEY and CDR2 is SMNVEV in the germline V gene (reference sequence). The CDR3 is 13 amino acids. V was clipped by 4 bases and J by 2 bases, with 8 bases between them. The CDR3 bases are TGTGCCAGCAGTTGGGCGGGCAACTATGGCTACACCTTC. Translated, it gives CASSWAGNYGYTF.

The chain is built from TRBV3-1 (or the pseudogene TRBV3-2) and TRBJ2-1, with 10 nucleotides matching TRBD1. Unmatched junction bases numbered 5, after V lost 0 bases and J lost 12 bases. The germline gives CDR1 LGHDT, CDR2 YNNKEL (reference sequence). The length of the CDR3 is 14 residues. CDR3 loop: CASSQEGQGLTQFF. The CDR3 DNA sequence: TGTGCCAGCAGCCAAGAGGGACAGGGGTTAACGCAGTTCTTC.

This clone was counted once. This chain connects TRBV27 to TRBJ1-5; TRBD1 is a possible D gene (5 bases). The CDR3 is 18 residues long. From germline, CDR1 is MNHEY and CDR2 SMNVEV (reference sequence). With 8 bases removed from V and 0 bases from J, the gap between germline ends came to 23 bases. The DNA of the CDR3 is TGTGCCAGCGCCGCCGCTATACCGACAGAATATAGCAATCAGCCCCAGCATTTT. The encoded protein is CASAAAIPTEYSNQPQHF.

As for this clone: The identical CDR3 is also encoded by other nucleotide sequences in the sample. This chain links TRBV6-1 with TRBJ2-7; 7 positions agree with TRBD1. This CDR3 has 14 amino acids. J was trimmed by 4 bases and V by 1 base; bases with no gene match: 4. Germline CDR1 reads MNHNS; CDR2 reads SASEGT. The CDR3 loop is CASSEGTGLYEQYF. CDR3 sequence (DNA): TGTGCCAGCAGTGAAGGGACAGGCCTTTACGAGCAGTACTTC.

The genes are TRBV5-4 and TRBJ2-1; the D gene is possibly TRBD2 (6 bases). Germline V CDR1 and CDR2: SGHNT, YYREEE (reference sequence). V lost 0 bases to trimming and J lost 1 base, with 11 bases between them. This CDR3 contains 16 residues. CDR3 coding DNA: TGTGCCAGCAGCTTGGCTCGGGGAGGATCCTACAATGAGCAGTTCTTC. Translating it yields CASSLARGGSYNEQFF.